This T cell receptor (beta chain) was sequenced in a study of T cells in Graves' hyperthyroidism and ophthalmopathy (dated by TCRdb to about 2019). About the study as a whole: Peripheral blood was sampled at the time of initial diagnosis, prior to any treatment. TCR V-J signatures able to tell the groups apart were searched for in a discovery cohort of 100 patients, of whom roughly 42 had Graves' ophthalmopathy and 55 to 60 had stable Graves' hyperthyroidism. An independent validation cohort of fewer than 20 hyperthyroidism patients and some 15 patients who later progressed to ophthalmopathy tested prospective prediction of ophthalmopathy. The 95 to 100 discovery patients were randomly divided into training and test sets at a 7:3 ratio. The study also compared thyroid tissue and blood T-cell repertoires from more than 5 Graves' hyperthyroidism patients. Following sampling, methimazole starting at 30 mg daily was given to hyperthyroidism patients, and high-dose intravenous methylprednisolone was given to ophthalmopathy patients. TCR Vbeta CDR3 sequencing of 130 to 150 peripheral blood samples (fewer than 45 ophthalmopathy, some 75 hyperthyroidism and about 17 progressor patients) is reported in the paper. Broader findings and caveats from the paper: No statistical method was used to fix the sample size in advance, and group allocation was not hidden from the investigators. Most expanded thyroid clonotypes (frequency above 0.001) were also found in blood, which suggests that blood repertoires may mirror thyroid immune responses. During validation, the model predicted progression to ophthalmopathy a median of approximately 7 months ahead of onset, with approximately 70% sensitivity and 72% to 85% specificity. A 13 V-J signature model separated ophthalmopathy from stable hyperthyroidism, with 87.88% sensitivity and 81.08% specificity in cross-validation and 80%/75% in testing.

Stable Graves' hyperthyroidism was defined as no progression to ophthalmopathy during 18 months of follow-up. Hyperthyroidism patients were aged 18 to 65 years and newly diagnosed, with disease duration of less than 2 months. Patients with uncontrolled infections, other autoimmune diseases, pregnancy or lactation were excluded. Diagnoses relied on clinical symptoms, serum thyroxine and TRAb, thyroid ultrasound and orbital computed tomography. PBMCs were isolated from roughly 10 ml of fresh peripheral blood by Ficoll-Paque density gradient centrifugation. Total RNA was extracted with Trizol reagent, and quality was checked on an Agilent 2100 Bioanalyzer. On this clonotype itself: What antigen it recognizes has not been identified. No qualities accompany the bases; no much larger clone lies one base away.

Including cysteine and phenylalanine, the CDR3 has 13 amino acids. Only CDR3 DNA remains: 39 bases, in frame from the first base. The germline V gene provides CDR1 SNHLY and CDR2 FYNNEI. V gives up 5 bases and J gives up 4 bases, and the segment between their germline ends measures 11 bases. Amplification of TCR beta CDR3 regions was carried out from RNA transcripts. The first round of RT-PCR for the TCR CDR3 was performed with the HTBI primer set and the Qiagen OneStep RT-PCR kit. The libraries were constructed in a second round of multiplex PCR and then size-selected and purified. Libraries were sequenced paired-end with 100 bp reads on an Illumina HiSeq2000. In the authors' own workflow: Raw data were processed with SOAPnuke, discarding reads with adapters, uncalled bases, mean Phred below 15, or no exact constant-primer or identifier match. COPE v1.2.5 was used to merge the high-quality paired reads, and each unique nucleotide sequence was defined as a clonotype. MiTCR v1.1 was used to align clonotypes to the IMGT TRBV, TRBD and TRBJ reference segments. Analysis was restricted to V-J combinations with a frequency above 0.0001, which covered roughly 99% of repertoires. The TCS score was defined as F50 (clonal expansion) divided by E x V (chaos), with BLOSUM62-based TCRdist calculated between CDR3 peptides within each V-J. Welch's t-statistics and random forest reduced fewer than 550 V-J features to roughly 13, which were used in a naive Bayes classifier (R e1071). Thyroid-blood repertoire similarity was quantified with the Morisita-Horn index. TCRdb redid the processing of the public reads, applying fastp at Q25 and MiXCR, and retained in-frame beta chains. Every CDR3 protein is listed once, alongside the most common genes and DNA of its rows. TCRdb's processing, not the authors', yielded these V and J calls. This sample is represented by hundreds of thousands of distinct CDR3 sequences; approximately 40% of them were singletons. The ten most abundant clones make up 31% of the sample.

The receptor was isolated from a woman aged 40 to 50 with Graves' hyperthyroidism. The chain uses TRBV2 and TRBJ2-5, with no confident D gene call. The sample was blood. The CDR3 is CASSPWQAETQYF. The DNA is as follows: TGTGCCAGCAGTCCCTGGCAGGCAGAGACCCAGTACTTC.